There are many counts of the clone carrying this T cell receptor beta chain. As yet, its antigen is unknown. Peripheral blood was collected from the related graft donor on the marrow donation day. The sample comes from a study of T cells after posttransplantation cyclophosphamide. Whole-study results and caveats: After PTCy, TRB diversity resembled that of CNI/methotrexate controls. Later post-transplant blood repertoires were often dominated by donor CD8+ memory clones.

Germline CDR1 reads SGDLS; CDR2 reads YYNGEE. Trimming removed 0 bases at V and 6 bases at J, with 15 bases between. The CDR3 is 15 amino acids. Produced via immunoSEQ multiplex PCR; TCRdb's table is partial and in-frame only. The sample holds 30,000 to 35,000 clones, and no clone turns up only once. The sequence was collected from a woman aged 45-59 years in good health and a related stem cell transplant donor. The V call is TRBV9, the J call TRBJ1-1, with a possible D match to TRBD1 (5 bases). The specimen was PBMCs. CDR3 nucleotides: TGTGCCAGCAGCGTAGTAGTAGGGGCCGGTGCTGAAGCTTTCTTT. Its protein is CASSVVVGAGAEAFF.